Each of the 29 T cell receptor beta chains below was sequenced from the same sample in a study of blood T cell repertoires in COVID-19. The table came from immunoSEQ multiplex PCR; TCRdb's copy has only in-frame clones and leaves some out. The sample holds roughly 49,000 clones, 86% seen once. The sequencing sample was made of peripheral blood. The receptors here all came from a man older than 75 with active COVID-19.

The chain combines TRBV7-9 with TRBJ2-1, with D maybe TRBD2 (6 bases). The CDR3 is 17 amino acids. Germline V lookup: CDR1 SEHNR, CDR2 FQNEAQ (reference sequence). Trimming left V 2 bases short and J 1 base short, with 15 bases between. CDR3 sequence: CASSLMGLRYSYNEQFF. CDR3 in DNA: TGTGCCAGCAGCTTAATGGGACTGCGGTATTCCTACAATGAGCAGTTCTTC.

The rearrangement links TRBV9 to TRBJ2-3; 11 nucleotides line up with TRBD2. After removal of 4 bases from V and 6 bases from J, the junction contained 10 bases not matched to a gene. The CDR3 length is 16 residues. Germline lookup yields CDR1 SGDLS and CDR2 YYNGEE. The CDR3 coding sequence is TGTGCCAGCAGCTCAACGGGACTAGCGGCGTTCGATACGCAGTATTTT. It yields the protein CASSSTGLAAFDTQYF.

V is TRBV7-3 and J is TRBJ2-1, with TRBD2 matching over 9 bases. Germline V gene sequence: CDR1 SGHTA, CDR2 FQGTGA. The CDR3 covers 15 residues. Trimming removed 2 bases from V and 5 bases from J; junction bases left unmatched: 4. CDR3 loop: CASSLEAGGHNEQFF. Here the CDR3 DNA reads TGTGCCAGCAGCTTAGAAGCGGGAGGCCACAATGAGCAGTTCTTC. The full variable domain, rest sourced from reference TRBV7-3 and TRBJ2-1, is GAGVSQTPSNKVTEKGKYVELRCDPISGHTALYWYRQSLGQGPEFLIYFQGTGAADDSGLPNDRFFAVRPEGSVSTLKIQRTERGDSAVYLCASSLEAGGHNEQFFGPGTRLTVL.

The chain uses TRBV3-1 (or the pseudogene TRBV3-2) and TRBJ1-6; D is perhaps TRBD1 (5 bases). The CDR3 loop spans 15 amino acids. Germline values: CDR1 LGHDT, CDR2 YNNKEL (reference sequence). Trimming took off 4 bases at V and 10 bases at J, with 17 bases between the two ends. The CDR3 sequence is CASSPTGAAGSPLHF. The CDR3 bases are TGTGCCAGCAGCCCTACTGGGGCCGCAGGCTCACCCCTCCACTTT.

CDR3 coding DNA: TGTGCCTGGAGTGTAGCGGGAGGCGAGCAGTACTTC. Its translation: CAWSVAGGEQYF. The chain is built from TRBV30 and TRBJ2-7, with 9 bases lining up with TRBD2. V was clipped by 0 bases and J by 6 bases; unmatched bases: 0. Germline V gives CDR1 GTSNPN, CDR2 SVGIG (reference sequence). This CDR3 has 12 residues.

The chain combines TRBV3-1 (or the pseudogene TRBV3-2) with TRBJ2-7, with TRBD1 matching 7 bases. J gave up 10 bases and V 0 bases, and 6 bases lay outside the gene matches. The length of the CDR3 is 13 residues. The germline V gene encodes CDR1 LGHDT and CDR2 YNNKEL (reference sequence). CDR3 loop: CASSQDRTGGQYF. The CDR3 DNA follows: TGTGCCAGCAGCCAAGACCGGACAGGAGGCCAGTACTTC.

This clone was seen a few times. CDR3 amino acids: CASSHLSETSGRLKQFF. The CDR3 DNA reads TGTGCCAGCAGCCACCTTAGTGAGACTAGCGGGAGGTTAAAGCAGTTCTTC. This rearrangement joins TRBV14 to TRBJ2-1; TRBD2 matches 13 bases. With 3 bases clipped from V and 11 bases from J, the junction kept 13 bases outside the gene matches. The germline gives CDR1 SGHDN, CDR2 FVKESK. There are 17 residues in the CDR3.

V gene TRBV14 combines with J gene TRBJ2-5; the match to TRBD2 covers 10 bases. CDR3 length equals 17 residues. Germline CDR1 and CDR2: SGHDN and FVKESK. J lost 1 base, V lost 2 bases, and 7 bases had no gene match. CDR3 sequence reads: CASSQRRTSGIQETQYF. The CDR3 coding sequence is TGTGCCAGCAGCCAACGCCGAACTAGCGGGATCCAAGAGACCCAGTACTTC.

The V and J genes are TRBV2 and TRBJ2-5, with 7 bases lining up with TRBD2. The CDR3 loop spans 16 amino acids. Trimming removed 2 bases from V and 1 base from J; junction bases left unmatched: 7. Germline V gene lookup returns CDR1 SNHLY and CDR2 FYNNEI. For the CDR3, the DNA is TGTGCCAGCAGTGAACGGGCTAGCGGAACCCAAGAGACCCAGTACTTC. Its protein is CASSERASGTQETQYF.

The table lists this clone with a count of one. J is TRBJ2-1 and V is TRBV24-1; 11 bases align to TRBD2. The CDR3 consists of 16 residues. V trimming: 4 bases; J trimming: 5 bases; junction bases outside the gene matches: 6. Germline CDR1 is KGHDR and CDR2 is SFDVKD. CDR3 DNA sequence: TGTGCCACCAGTGACGCAGGGACTAGCGGAAACAATGAGCAGTTCTTC. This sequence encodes CATSDAGTSGNNEQFF.

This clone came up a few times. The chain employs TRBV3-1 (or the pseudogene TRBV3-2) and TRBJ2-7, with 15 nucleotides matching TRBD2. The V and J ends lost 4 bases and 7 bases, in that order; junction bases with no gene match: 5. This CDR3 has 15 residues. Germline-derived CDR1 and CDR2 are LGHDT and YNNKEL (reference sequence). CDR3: CASSPRTSGREEQYF. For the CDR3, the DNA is TGTGCCAGCAGCCCCCGGACTAGCGGGAGGGAGGAGCAGTACTTC.

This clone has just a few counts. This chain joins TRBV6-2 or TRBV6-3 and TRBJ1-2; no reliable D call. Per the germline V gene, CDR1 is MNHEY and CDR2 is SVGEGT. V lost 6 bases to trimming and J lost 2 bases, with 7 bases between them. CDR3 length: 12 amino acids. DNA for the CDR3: TGTGCCAGCAGCCCCGGGAACTATGGCTACACCTTC. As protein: CASSPGNYGYTF.

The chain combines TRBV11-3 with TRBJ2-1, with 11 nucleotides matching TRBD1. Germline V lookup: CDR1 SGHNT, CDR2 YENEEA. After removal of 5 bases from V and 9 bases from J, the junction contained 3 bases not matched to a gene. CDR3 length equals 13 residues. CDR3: CASSTGTGGEQFF. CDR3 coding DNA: TGTGCCAGCAGCACGGGGACAGGGGGTGAGCAGTTCTTC.

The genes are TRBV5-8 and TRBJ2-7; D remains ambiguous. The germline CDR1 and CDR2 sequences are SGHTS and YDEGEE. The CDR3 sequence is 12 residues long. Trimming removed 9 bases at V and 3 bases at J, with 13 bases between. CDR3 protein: CATSRNLYEQYF. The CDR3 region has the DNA TGTGCCACCTCTAGGAACCTCTACGAGCAGTACTTC.

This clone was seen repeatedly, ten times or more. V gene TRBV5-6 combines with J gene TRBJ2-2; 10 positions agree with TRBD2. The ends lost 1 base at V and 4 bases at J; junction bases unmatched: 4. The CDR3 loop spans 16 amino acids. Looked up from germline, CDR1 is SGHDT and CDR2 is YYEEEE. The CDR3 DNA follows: TGTGCCAGCAGCTTGATCGGGACTAGCGCCACCGGGGAGCTGTTTTTT. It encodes CASSLIGTSATGELFF.

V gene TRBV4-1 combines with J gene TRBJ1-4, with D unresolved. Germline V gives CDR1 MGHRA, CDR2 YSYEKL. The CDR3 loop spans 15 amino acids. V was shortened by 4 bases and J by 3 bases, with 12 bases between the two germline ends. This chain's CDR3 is CASSLPPLANEKLFF. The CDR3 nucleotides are TGCGCCAGCAGCCTACCCCCCTTAGCTAATGAAAAACTGTTTTTT.

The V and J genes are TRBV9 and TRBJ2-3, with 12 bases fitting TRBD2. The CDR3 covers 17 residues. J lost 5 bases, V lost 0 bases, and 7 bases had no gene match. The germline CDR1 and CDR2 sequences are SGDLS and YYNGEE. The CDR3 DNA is TGTGCCAGCAGCGTAGGTCTAGCGGGAGGGCCGGAAGATACGCAGTATTTT. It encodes CASSVGLAGGPEDTQYF.

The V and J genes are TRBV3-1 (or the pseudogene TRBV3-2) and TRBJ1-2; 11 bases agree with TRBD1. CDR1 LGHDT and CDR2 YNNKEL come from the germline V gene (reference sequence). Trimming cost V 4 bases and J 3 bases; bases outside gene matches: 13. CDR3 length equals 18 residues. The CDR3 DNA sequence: TGTGCCAGCAGCCCGTCCGGGACAGGGGGTAAAAGCTACTATGGCTACACCTTC. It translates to CASSPSGTGGKSYYGYTF.

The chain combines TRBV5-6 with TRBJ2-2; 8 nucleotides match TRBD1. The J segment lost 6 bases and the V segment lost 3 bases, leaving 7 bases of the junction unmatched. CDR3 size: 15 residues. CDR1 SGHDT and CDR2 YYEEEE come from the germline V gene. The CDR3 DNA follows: TGTGCCAGCAGCTGGGGGACAGGTGTACCCGGGGAGCTGTTTTTT. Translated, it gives CASSWGTGVPGELFF.

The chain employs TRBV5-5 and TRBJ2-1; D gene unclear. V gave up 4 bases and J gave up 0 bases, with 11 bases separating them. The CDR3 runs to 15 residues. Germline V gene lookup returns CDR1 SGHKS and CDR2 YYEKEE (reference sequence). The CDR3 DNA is TGTGCCAGCAGCCTGTCGAGTAGCTCCTACAATGAGCAGTTCTTC. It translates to CASSLSSSSYNEQFF. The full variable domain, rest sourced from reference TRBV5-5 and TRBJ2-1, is DAGVTQSPTHLIKTRGQQVTLRCSPISGHKSVSWYQQVLGQGPQFIFQYYEKEERGRGNFPDRFSARQFPNYSSELNVNALLLGDSALYLCASSLSSSSYNEQFFGPGTRLTVL.

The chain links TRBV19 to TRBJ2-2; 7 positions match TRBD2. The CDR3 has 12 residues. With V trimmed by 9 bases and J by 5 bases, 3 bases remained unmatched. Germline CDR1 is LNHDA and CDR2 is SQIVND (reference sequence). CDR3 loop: CASGRITGELFF. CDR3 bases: TGTGCCAGCGGGAGGATTACCGGGGAGCTGTTTTTT.

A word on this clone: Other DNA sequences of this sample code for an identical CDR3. The CDR3 loop is CASSGGPGSYEQYF. DNA of the CDR3: TGTGCCAGCAGCGGGGGCCCGGGGTCCTACGAGCAGTACTTC. The chain carries TRBV5-6 and TRBJ2-7; perhaps TRBD1 as D (6 bases). The CDR3 extends over 14 amino acids. The V and J ends lost 4 bases and 1 base respectively, with 12 bases between them. The germline V gene has CDR1 SGHDT and CDR2 YYEEEE.

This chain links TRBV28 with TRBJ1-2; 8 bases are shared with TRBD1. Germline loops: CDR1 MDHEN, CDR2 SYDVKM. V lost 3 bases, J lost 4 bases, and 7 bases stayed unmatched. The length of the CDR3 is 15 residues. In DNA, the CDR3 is TGTGCCAGCAGTTTTCCCAGGGGGCTTGGCTATGGCTACACCTTC. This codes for CASSFPRGLGYGYTF.

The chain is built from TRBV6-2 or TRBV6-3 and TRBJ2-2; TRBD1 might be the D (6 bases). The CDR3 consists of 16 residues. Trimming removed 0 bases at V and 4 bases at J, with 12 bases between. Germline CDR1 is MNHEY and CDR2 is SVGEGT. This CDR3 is CASSYSTGASTGELFF. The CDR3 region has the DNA TGTGCCAGCAGTTACTCGACAGGTGCGAGCACCGGGGAGCTGTTTTTT.

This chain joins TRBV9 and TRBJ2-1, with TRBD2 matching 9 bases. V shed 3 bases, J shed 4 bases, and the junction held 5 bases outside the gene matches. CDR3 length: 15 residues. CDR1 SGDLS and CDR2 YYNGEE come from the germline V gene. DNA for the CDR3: TGTGCCAGCAGCGCCCGACTAGCGGCGTACAATGAGCAGTTCTTC. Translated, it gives CASSARLAAYNEQFF.

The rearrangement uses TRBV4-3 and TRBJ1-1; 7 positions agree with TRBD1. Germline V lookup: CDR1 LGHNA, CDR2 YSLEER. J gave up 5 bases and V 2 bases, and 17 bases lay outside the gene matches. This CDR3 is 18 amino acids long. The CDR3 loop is CASSQRGTAQAPVTEAFF. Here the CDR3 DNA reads TGCGCCAGCAGCCAACGAGGGACAGCACAAGCCCCGGTGACTGAAGCTTTCTTT.

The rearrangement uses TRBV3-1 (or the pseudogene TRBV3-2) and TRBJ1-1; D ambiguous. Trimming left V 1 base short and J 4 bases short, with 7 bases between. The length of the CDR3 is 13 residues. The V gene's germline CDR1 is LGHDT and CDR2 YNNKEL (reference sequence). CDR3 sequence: CASSQVMSTEAFF. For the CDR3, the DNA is TGTGCCAGCAGCCAAGTAATGAGCACTGAAGCTTTCTTT.

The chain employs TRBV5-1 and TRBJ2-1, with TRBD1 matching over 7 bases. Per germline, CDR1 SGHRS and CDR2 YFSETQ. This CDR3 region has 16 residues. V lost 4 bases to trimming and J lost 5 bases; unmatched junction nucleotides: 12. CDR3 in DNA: TGCGCCAGCAGCAAGTCCCCGGGACAGTCCAACAATGAGCAGTTCTTC. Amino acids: CASSKSPGQSNNEQFF.

The chain's CDR3 is CATSSTSGVQETQYF. DNA for the CDR3: TGTGCCACCAGTTCGACTAGCGGAGTCCAAGAGACCCAGTACTTC. The V and J genes are TRBV24-1 and TRBJ2-5; 9 positions agree with TRBD2. With 6 bases clipped from V and 1 base from J, the junction kept 5 bases outside the gene matches. Germline loops: CDR1 KGHDR, CDR2 SFDVKD. The CDR3 is 15 amino acids.